The rows below give T cell receptor beta chains drawn from one sample of a study of OX40 agonist ivuxolimab in advanced cancers. The data were produced by immunoSEQ multiplex PCR, yet TCRdb's version contains in-frame clones alone and is incomplete. In the table there are 60,000 or so clones, roughly 89% of which are singletons. This specimen was CD4+ or CD8+ T cells sorted from blood, taken in a trial of the OX40 agonist ivuxolimab. The source is an adult with an advanced solid tumor such as melanoma, head and neck, liver or kidney cancer. Each CDR3 is given with its conserved first and last residue. The D gene is left open where the match is weak. A clone size is listed for some rows: how often the clone was seen (once, few, many), or a class if it is expanded.

>TRBV5-1|TRBJ2-7|-|-
CASSLTGAYEQYF
TGCGCCAGCAGCTTGACGGGCGCCTACGAGCAGTACTTC
>TRBV5-4|TRBJ2-3|-|-
CASSRGSVGTDTQYF
TGTGCCAGCAGCAGAGGGAGTGTGGGCACAGATACGCAGTATTTT
>TRBV30|TRBJ1-4|-|-
CAWSFLTGGSNEKLFF
TGTGCCTGGAGTTTCCTCACGGGGGGGTCTAATGAAAAACTGTTTTTT
>TRBV7-2|TRBJ1-2|-|-
CASSLTGIDYGYTF
TGTGCCAGCAGCTTAACAGGGATAGACTATGGCTACACCTTC
>TRBV28|TRBJ2-4|-|-
CASSPAGQKNIQYF
TGTGCCAGCAGTCCCGCGGGCCAGAAAAACATTCAGTACTTC
>TRBV15|TRBJ1-3|-|-
CATSRDVSEGNTIYF
TGTGCCACCAGCAGAGATGTCAGCGAGGGAAACACCATATATTTT
>TRBV11-2|TRBJ2-7|-|once
CASSLVSLVSYEQYF
TGTGCCAGCAGCTTAGTCTCACTAGTTAGTTACGAGCAGTACTTC
>TRBV30|TRBJ2-3|TRBD2|few
CAWWLGEGPSTDTQYF
TGTGCCTGGTGGCTAGGGGAGGGCCCTAGCACAGATACGCAGTATTTT
>TRBV19|TRBJ2-1|-|-
CASSRVRGLALNEQFF
TGTGCCAGTAGTAGAGTCCGGGGCCTCGCACTGAATGAGCAGTTCTTC
>TRBV4-2|TRBJ2-1|-|-
CASSQRVASYNEQFF
TGTGCCAGCAGCCAAAGGGTCGCGAGTTACAATGAGCAGTTCTTC